This TCR beta chain was identified in a study of STAT5B mutations in CD4+ large granular lymphocyte leukemia. Overall study results and limits: Compared with healthy controls (2/35), patient top clones favored TRBV06 (8/27).

This table comes from immunoSEQ multiplex PCR, and its TCRdb copy is limited to in-frame clones, with some not included. The profile shows about 46,000 clones, about four fifths of them singletons. Comment on this clone: Its antigen is currently unknown.

The CDR3 sequence is 18 residues long. V dropped 4 bases and J dropped 7; count of bases not matched to a gene: 14. CDR1 and CDR2 (germline): SGHRS, YFSETQ. Material for sequencing was CD4+ T cells from blood buffy coats. The gene calls are TRBV5-1 and TRBJ2-1, with TRBD2 matching 13 bases. This clonotype was sampled from a human donor in good health. CDR3 sequence: CASSQGLAGTVGRNEQFF. The CDR3 nucleotides read TGCGCCAGCAGCCAGGGACTAGCGGGGACGGTTGGGAGGAATGAGCAGTTCTTC.